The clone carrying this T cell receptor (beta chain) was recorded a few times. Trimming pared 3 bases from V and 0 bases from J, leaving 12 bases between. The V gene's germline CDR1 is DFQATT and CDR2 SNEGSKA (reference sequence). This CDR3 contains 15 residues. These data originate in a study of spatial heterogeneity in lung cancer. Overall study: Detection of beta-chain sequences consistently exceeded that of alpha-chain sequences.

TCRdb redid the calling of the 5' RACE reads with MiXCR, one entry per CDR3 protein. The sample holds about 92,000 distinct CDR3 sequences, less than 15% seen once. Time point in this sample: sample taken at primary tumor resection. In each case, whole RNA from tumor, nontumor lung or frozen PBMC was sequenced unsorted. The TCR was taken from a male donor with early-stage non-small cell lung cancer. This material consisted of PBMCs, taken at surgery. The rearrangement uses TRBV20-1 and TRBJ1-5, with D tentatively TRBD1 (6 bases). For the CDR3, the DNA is TGCAGTGCTAGCAAGGGGGGCTATAGCAATCAGCCCCAGCATTTT. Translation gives CSASKGGYSNQPQHF.